This TCR beta chain was observed in a study of identical twins. Study-level points and caveats: Models predicted too little out-of-frame TCR alpha sharing in monozygotic twins.

The V gene's germline CDR1 is SGHVS and CDR2 FNYEAQ. CDR3 length equals 15 residues. V was pared by 2 bases and J by 2 bases, with 10 bases between. TCRdb redid the calling of the 5' RACE reads with MiXCR, one entry per CDR3 protein. This sample has 200,000 to 300,000 distinct CDR3 sequences, with approximately 7.3% found just once. This clonotype appeared many times. Its antigen remains unidentified. These data also formed part of another study, on yellow fever vaccine responses in identical twins.

This TCR came from a woman aged 18-29 years in good health. This chain links TRBV7-6 with TRBJ2-1; a weak D match, TRBD1 (6 bases). The specimen sequenced was CD8+ T cells sorted from blood. This CDR3 reads CASSLPGTPYNEQFF. In nucleotides, the CDR3 is TGTGCCAGCAGCTTACCCGGGACACCCTACAATGAGCAGTTCTTC.